A single T cell receptor beta chain is shown here with its context. Its target is unknown. CDR3 length: 18 amino acids. Systemic immunosuppression or autoimmune disease history was grounds to exclude patients. Assay used: immunoSEQ multiplex PCR; TCRdb lists only in-frame clones, some missing. The sample yields tens of thousands of clones, around 85% seen once. These data are taken from a study of OX40 agonist ivuxolimab in advanced cancers. The study's findings and limits: The study found that CD8+ T cells averaged more expanded clones than CD4+.

The receptor was derived from an adult with an advanced solid tumor such as melanoma, head and neck, liver or kidney cancer. Sequencing was performed on CD4+ or CD8+ T cells sorted from blood, taken in a trial of the OX40 agonist ivuxolimab. The chain is built from TRBV21-1 and TRBJ1-1; whether TRBD1, the table's D call, matches the DNA was not checked. TRBV21-1 is given as a pseudogene. The CDR3 sequence: CASTALQGFNRVDTEAFF. The CDR3 nucleotides read TGTGCCAGCACAGCATTACAGGGCTTCAATCGAGTCGACACTGAAGCTTTCTTT.